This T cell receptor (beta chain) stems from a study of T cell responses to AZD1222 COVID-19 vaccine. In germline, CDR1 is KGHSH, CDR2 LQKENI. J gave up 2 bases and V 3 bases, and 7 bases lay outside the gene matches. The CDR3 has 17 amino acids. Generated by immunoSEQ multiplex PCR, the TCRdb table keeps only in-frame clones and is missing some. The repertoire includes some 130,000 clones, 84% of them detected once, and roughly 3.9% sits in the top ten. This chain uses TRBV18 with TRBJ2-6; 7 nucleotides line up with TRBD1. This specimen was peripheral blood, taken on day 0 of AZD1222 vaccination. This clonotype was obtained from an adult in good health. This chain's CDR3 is CASSPQTGVAGANVLTF. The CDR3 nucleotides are TGTGCCAGCTCACCCCAAACAGGGGTGGCTGGGGCCAACGTCCTGACTTTC.